This T cell receptor beta chain was sequenced for a study of T cell responses to AZD1222 COVID-19 vaccine. Germline-derived CDR1 and CDR2 are MNHEY and SVGAGI. The V gene end was trimmed by 0 bases and the J gene end by 7 bases; junction bases not matched to a gene: 4. This CDR3 comprises 15 residues. Clones were sequenced by immunoSEQ multiplex PCR, and TCRdb holds only the in-frame ones, with some missing. The profile shows under 130,000 clones, about 87% of them singletons. The sequences come from peripheral blood, collected on day 0 of AZD1222 vaccination. The chain is built from TRBV6-5 and TRBJ1-4; TRBD1 aligns across 8 bases. This TCR came from an adult in good health. CDR3 sequence reads: CASSYSTGVGEKLFF. CDR3 coding DNA: TGTGCCAGCAGTTACTCGACAGGGGTGGGTGAAAAACTGTTTTTT.